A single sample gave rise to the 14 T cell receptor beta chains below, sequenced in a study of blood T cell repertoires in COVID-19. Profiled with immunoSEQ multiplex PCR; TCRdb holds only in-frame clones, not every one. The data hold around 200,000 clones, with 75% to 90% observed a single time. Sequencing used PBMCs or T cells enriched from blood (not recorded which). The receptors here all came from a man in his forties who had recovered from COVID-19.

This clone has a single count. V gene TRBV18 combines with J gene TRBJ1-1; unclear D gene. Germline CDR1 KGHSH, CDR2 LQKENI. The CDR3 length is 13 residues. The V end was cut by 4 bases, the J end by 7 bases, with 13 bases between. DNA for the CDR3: TGTGCCAGCTCACAAAGCTTACAGAATGAAGCTTTCTTT. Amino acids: CASSQSLQNEAFF.

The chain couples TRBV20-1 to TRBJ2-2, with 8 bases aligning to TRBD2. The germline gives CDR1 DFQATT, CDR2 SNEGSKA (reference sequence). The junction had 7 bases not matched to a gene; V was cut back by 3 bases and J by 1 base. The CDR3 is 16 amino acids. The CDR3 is CSASSREGRNTGELFF. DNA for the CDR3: TGCAGTGCTAGTTCTCGGGAGGGTAGGAACACCGGGGAGCTGTTTTTT.

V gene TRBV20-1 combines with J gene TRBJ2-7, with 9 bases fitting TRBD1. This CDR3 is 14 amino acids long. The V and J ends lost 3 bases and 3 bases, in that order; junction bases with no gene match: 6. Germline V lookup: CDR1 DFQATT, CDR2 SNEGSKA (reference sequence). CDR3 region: CSASEGQGFYEQYF. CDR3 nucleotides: TGCAGTGCTAGTGAGGGACAGGGATTCTACGAGCAGTACTTC.

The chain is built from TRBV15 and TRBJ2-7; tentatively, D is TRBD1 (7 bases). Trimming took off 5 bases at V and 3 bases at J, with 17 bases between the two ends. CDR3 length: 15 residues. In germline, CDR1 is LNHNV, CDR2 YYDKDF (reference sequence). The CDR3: CATSPNRGGYYEQYF. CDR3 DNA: TGTGCCACCAGCCCTAACAGGGGAGGATACTACGAGCAGTACTTC.

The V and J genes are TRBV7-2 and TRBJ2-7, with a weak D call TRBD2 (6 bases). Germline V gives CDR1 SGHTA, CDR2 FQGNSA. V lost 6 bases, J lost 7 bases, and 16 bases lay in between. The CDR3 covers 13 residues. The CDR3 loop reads CASSTSPGSEQYF. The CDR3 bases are TGTGCCAGCAGTACTAGCCCGGGTTCAGAGCAGTACTTC.

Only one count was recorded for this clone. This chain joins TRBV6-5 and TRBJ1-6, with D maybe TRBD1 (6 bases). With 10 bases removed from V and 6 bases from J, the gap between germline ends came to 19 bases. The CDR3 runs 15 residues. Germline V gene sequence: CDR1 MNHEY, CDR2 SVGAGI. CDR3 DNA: TGTGCCAACGGGAGGGGGGACGGGGCTAATTCACCCCTCCACTTT. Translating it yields CANGRGDGANSPLHF.

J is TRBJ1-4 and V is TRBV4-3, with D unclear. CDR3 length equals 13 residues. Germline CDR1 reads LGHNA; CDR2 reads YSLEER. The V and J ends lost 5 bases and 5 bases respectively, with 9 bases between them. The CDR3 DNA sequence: TGCGCCAGCAGCGAGGCTCTGAATGAAAAACTGTTTTTT. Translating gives CASSEALNEKLFF.

CDR3 sequence: CASTPGVVESPLHF. CDR3 coding DNA: TGTGCCAGCACCCCAGGCGTTGTAGAATCACCCCTCCACTTT. The V and J genes are TRBV28 and TRBJ1-6; D uncertain. This CDR3 is 14 amino acids long. V lost 7 bases and J 10 bases, leaving 17 bases between the germline ends. Looked up from germline, CDR1 is MDHEN and CDR2 is SYDVKM.

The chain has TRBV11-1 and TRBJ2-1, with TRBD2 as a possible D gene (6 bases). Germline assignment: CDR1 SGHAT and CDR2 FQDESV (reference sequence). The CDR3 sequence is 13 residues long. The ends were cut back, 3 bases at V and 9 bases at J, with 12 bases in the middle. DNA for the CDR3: TGTGCCAGCAGCTTGGGGGAAGCGGGTGAGCAGTTCTTC. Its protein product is CASSLGEAGEQFF.

CDR3 sequence (DNA): TGTGCCAGCAACCGGGACAGAAACATGAACACTGAAGCTTTCTTT. It codes for CASNRDRNMNTEAFF. This chain links TRBV9 with TRBJ1-1, with 7 bases aligning to TRBD1. V dropped 6 bases and J dropped 0; count of bases not matched to a gene: 8. CDR3 length equals 15 residues. The germline V gene encodes CDR1 SGDLS and CDR2 YYNGEE.

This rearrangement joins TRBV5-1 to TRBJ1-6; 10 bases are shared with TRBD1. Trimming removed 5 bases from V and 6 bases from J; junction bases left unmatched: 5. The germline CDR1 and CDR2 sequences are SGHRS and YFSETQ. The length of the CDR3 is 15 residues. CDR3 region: CASRPGTGANSPLHF. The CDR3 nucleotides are TGCGCCAGCAGGCCCGGGACAGGGGCTAATTCACCCCTCCACTTT.

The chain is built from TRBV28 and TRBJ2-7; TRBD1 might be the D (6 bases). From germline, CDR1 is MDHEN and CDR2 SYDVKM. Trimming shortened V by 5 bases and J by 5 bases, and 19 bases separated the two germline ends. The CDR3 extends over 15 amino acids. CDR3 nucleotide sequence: TGTGCCAGCAGTCCCCCGGACAGAGGGGCCAACGAGCAGTACTTC. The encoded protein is CASSPPDRGANEQYF.

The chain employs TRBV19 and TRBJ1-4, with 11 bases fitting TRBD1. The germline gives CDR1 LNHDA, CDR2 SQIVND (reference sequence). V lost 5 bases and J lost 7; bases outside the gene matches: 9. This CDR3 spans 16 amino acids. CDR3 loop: CASSAPRDRGFEKLFF. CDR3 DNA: TGTGCCAGTAGTGCCCCCCGGGACAGGGGGTTTGAAAAACTGTTTTTT.

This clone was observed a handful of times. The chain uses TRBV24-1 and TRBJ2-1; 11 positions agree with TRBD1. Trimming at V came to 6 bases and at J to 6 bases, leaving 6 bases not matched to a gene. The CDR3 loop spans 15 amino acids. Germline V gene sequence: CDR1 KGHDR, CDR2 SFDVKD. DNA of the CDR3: TGTGCCACCAGTACCGGGACAGGGGGAAGCAATGAGCAGTTCTTC. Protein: CATSTGTGGSNEQFF.